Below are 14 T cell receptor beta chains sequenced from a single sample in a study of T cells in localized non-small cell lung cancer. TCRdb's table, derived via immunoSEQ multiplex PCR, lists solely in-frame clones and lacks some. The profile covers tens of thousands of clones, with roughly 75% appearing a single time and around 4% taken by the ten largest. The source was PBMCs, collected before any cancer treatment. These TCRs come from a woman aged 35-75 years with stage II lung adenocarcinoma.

CDR3 sequence: CASSLAVGLSGANVLTF. The CDR3 DNA follows: TGCGCCAGCAGCTTGGCAGTAGGCCTCTCTGGGGCCAACGTCCTGACTTTC. This chain links TRBV5-1 with TRBJ2-6, with no clear D. Germline V CDR1 and CDR2: SGHRS, YFSETQ. V gave up 0 bases and J gave up 0 bases, with 10 bases separating them. This CDR3 is built from 17 residues.

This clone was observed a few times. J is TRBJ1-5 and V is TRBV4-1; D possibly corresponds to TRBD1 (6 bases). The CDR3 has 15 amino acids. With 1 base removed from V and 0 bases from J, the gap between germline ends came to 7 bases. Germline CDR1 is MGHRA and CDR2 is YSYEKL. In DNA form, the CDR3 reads TGCGCCAGCAGCCAAGGGGACACTAGCAATCAGCCCCAGCATTTT. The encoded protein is CASSQGDTSNQPQHF.

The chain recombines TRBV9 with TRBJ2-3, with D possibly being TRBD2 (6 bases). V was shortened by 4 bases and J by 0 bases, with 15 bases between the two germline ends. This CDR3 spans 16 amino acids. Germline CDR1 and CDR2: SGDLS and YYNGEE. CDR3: CASSSSRGASTDTQYF. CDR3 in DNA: TGTGCCAGCAGCTCCTCGCGGGGAGCTAGCACAGATACGCAGTATTTT.

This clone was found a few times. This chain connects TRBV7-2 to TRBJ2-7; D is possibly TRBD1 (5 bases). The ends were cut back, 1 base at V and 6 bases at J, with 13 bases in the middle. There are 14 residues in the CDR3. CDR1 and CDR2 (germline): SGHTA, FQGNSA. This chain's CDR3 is CASSLGTSRREQYF. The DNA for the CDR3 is TGTGCCAGCAGCTTAGGGACATCTAGGCGCGAGCAGTACTTC.

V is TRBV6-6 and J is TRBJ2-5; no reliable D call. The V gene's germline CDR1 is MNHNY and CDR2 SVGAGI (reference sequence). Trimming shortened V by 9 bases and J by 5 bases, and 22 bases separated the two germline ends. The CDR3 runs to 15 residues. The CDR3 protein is CASRSPGQAPETQYF. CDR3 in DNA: TGTGCCAGTAGGAGCCCCGGGCAGGCCCCTGAGACCCAGTACTTC.

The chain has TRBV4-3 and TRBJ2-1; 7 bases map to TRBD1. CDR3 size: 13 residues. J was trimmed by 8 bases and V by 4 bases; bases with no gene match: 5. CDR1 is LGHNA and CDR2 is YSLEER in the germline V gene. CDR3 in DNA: TGCGCCAGCAGCCCGGGACAGATCGATGAGCAGTTCTTC. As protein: CASSPGQIDEQFF.

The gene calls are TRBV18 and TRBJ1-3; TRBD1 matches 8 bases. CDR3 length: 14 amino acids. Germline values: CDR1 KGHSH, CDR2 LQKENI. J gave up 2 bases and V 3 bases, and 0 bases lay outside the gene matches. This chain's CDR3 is CASSPDRAGNTIYF. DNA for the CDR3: TGTGCCAGCTCACCGGACAGGGCTGGAAACACCATATATTTT.

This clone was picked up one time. Written as DNA, the CDR3 is TGTGCCAGCAGCCCAATGGCCATCTTTACTAAGGGGAGGAAAAACATTCAGTACTTC. It translates to CASSPMAIFTKGRKNIQYF. This chain links TRBV14 with TRBJ2-4, with D possibly TRBD2 on 6 matching bases. The V end lost 4 bases, the J end lost 4 bases, and 26 bases lay between the germline ends. Germline V lookup: CDR1 SGHDN, CDR2 FVKESK. The CDR3 runs 19 residues.

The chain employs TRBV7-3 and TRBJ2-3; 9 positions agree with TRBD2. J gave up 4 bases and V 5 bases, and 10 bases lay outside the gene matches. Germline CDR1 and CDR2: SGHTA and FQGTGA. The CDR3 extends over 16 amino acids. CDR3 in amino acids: CASSPLVAGGADTQYF. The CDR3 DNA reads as TGTGCCAGCAGCCCTCTTGTGGCGGGGGGGGCAGATACGCAGTATTTT.

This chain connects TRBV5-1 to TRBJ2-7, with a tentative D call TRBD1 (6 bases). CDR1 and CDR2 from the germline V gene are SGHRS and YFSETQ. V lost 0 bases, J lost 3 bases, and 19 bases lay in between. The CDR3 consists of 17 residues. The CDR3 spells CASSLASPGQGIYEQYF. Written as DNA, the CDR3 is TGCGCCAGCAGCTTGGCCTCGCCGGGGCAGGGGATCTACGAGCAGTACTTC.

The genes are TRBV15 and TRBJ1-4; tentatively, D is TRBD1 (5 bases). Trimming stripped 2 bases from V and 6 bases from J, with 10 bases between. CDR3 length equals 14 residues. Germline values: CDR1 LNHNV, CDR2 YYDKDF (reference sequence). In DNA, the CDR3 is TGTGCCACCAGCAGAAAGGGGAAGGATGAAAAACTGTTTTTT. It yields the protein CATSRKGKDEKLFF.

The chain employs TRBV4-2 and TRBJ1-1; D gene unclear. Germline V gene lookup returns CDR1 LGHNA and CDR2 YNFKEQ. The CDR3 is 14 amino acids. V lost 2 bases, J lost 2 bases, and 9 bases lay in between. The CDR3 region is CASSQTDINTEAFF. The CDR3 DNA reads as TGTGCCAGCAGCCAAACCGACATAAACACTGAAGCTTTCTTT.

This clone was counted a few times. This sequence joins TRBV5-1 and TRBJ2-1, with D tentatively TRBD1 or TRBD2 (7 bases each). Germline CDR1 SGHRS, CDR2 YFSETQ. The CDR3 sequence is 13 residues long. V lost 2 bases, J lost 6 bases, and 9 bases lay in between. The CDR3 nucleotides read TGCGCCAGCAGCTTCAGGGGGGGCAATGAGCAGTTCTTC. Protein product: CASSFRGGNEQFF.

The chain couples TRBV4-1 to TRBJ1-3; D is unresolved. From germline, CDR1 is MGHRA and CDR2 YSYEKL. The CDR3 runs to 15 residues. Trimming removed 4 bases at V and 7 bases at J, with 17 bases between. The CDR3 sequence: CASSPTAGRKNTIYF. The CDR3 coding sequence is TGCGCCAGCAGCCCTACCGCGGGGAGAAAGAACACCATATATTTT.